This TCR beta chain is from a study of T cells after yellow fever vaccination. TCRdb reanalysed the 5' RACE reads using MiXCR and keeps one entry per CDR3 protein. The sample has hundreds of thousands of distinct CDR3 sequences; roughly 14% are singletons. CDR1 is SQVTM, CDR2 ANQGSEA, per germline. Trimming removed 2 bases from V and 1 base from J, with 13 bases in between. This CDR3 has 15 residues. Study conclusions and caveats: The booster response re-showed most primary clones: 95% to 96% CD4, 88% CD8.

A few counts support this clonotype. Its antigen is still unknown. This clonotype was sampled from a man aged 25-45 years who received the YFV17D yellow fever vaccine. This sample comprised PBMCs, obtained on the day of the yellow fever booster vaccination. V is TRBV29-1 and J is TRBJ2-3; D not certain. CDR3 amino acids: CSVESWMVGTDTQYF. The CDR3 nucleotides are TGCAGCGTTGAAAGTTGGATGGTGGGCACAGATACGCAGTATTTT.